What follows are 5 T cell receptor beta chains derived from one specimen sequenced in a study of blood T cell repertoires in COVID-19. Here immunoSEQ multiplex PCR was the method, and the copy in TCRdb shows in-frame clones only, minus some. The table has 67,000 or so clones, approximately 83% seen once. Sequenced input: peripheral blood. The receptors here all came from a man aged 65-85 years with acute or convalescent COVID-19.

The table lists this clone with a few counts. The rearrangement uses TRBV3-1 (or the pseudogene TRBV3-2) and TRBJ2-1, with D possibly matching TRBD2 (6 bases). This CDR3 has 17 residues. The germline V gene encodes CDR1 LGHDT and CDR2 YNNKEL (reference sequence). The germline V and J ends were trimmed by 0 bases and 0 bases, with 12 bases remaining between them. This CDR3 is CASSQDRTGDSYNEQFF. In nucleotides, the CDR3 is TGTGCCAGCAGCCAAGATAGGACGGGAGACTCCTACAATGAGCAGTTCTTC.

The chain couples TRBV6-6 to TRBJ1-3, with D possibly being TRBD1 (6 bases). The germline V and J ends were trimmed by 6 bases and 6 bases, with 18 bases remaining between them. The length of the CDR3 is 15 residues. Germline V gene lookup returns CDR1 MNHNY and CDR2 SVGAGI (reference sequence). CDR3 sequence (DNA): TGTGCCAGCAGCCGTCCAGGCAGGGGAGAAAACACCATATATTTT. It is translated as CASSRPGRGENTIYF.

This clone was counted only a few times. The chain joins TRBV28 to TRBJ1-4; no clear D gene. Germline assignment: CDR1 MDHEN and CDR2 SYDVKM. Trimming took 7 bases from V and 8 from J, leaving 23 bases between them. CDR3 length: 16 amino acids. CDR3 protein: CASNSNPGSGKEKLFF. CDR3 bases: TGTGCCAGCAACTCAAATCCCGGGAGCGGGAAAGAAAAACTGTTTTTT.

This clone was seen a handful of times. The rearrangement joins TRBV5-4 to TRBJ2-5, with D possibly TRBD2 on 6 matching bases. Looked up from germline, CDR1 is SGHNT and CDR2 is YYREEE (reference sequence). V was cut by 1 base and J by 7 bases, with 11 bases left in between. This CDR3 is 13 amino acids long. CDR3 protein: CASSLILSGTQYF. CDR3 DNA: TGTGCCAGCAGCTTGATTCTTAGCGGGACCCAGTACTTC. The whole variable domain, remainder taken from reference TRBV5-4 and TRBJ2-5, is ETGVTQSPTHLIKTRGQQVTLRCSSQSGHNTVSWYQQALGQGPQFIFQYYREEENGRGNFPPRFSGLQFPNYSSELNVNALELDDSALYLCASSLILSGTQYFGPGTRLLVL.

The chain combines TRBV29-1 with TRBJ2-1; perhaps TRBD1 as D (5 bases). Looked up from germline, CDR1 is SQVTM and CDR2 is ANQGSEA. The CDR3 runs 16 residues. V was pared by 7 bases and J by 5 bases, with 24 bases between. The DNA of the CDR3 is TGCAGCGCATTCTGGCAGGGCTCGTTACAGGACAATGAGCAGTTCTTC. Its protein product is CSAFWQGSLQDNEQFF.